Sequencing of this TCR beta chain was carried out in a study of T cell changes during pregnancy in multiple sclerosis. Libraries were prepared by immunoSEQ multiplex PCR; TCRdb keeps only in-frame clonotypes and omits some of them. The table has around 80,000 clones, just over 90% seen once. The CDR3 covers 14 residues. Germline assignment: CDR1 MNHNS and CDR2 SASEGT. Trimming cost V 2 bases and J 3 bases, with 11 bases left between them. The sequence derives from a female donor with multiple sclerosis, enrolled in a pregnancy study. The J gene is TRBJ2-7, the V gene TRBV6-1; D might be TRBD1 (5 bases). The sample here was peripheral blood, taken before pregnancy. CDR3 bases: TGTGCCAGCAGTGAAATGGGGCAGAGCTACGAGCAGTACTTC. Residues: CASSEMGQSYEQYF.